The 18 T cell receptor beta chains listed next were all sequenced from one sample in a study of cytomegalovirus exposure and HLA in healthy donors. A multiplex PCR was run with 60 Vbeta primers and 13 Jbeta primers. The repertoire was sequenced with immunoSEQ multiplex PCR; TCRdb's copy has only in-frame clones and lacks some. The repertoire table contains around 100,000 clones. Sequenced material: PBMCs. Source of these receptors: a man in his forties in good health and CMV-seronegative.

The chain combines TRBV28 with TRBJ2-7; 10 bases map to TRBD2. The V gene's germline CDR1 is MDHEN and CDR2 SYDVKM. The CDR3 spans 17 residues. Germline trimming cut 5 bases from V and 3 bases from J; bases unmatched to any gene: 13. Written as DNA, the CDR3 is TGTGCCAGCAGTCCCGGGACTAGCGAGACGTGGGGCTACGAGCAGTACTTC. This codes for CASSPGTSETWGYEQYF.

CDR3 coding DNA: TGTGCCATCAGTGTAGGGGATAGCAATCAGCCCCAGCATTTT. Protein sequence: CAISVGDSNQPQHF. The rearrangement links TRBV10-3 to TRBJ1-5, with D tentatively TRBD1 (5 bases). Germline assignment: CDR1 ENHRY and CDR2 SYGVKD. CDR3 length equals 14 residues. V gave up 4 bases and J gave up 0 bases, with 7 bases separating them.

The V gene is TRBV7-9, the J gene TRBJ2-2; the match to TRBD2 covers 13 bases. Germline values: CDR1 SEHNR, CDR2 FQNEAQ (reference sequence). The J segment lost 4 bases and the V segment lost 5 bases, leaving 13 bases of the junction unmatched. The CDR3 contains 19 residues. This chain's CDR3 is CASSPGGQLAGGPTGELFF. The CDR3 nucleotides read TGTGCCAGCAGCCCCGGGGGCCAACTAGCGGGAGGGCCCACCGGGGAGCTGTTTTTT. The whole variable domain, filled in from reference TRBV7-9 and TRBJ2-2, reads DTGVSQNPRHKITKRGQNVTFRCDPISEHNRLYWYRQTLGQGPEFLTYFQNEAQLEKSRLLSDRFSAERPKGSFSTLEIQRTEQGDSAMYLCASSPGGQLAGGPTGELFFGEGSRLTVL.

The rearrangement uses TRBV19 and TRBJ2-1; 7 positions match TRBD2. The CDR3 spans 15 residues. Per the germline V gene, CDR1 is LNHDA and CDR2 is SQIVND (reference sequence). V dropped 5 bases and J dropped 8; count of bases not matched to a gene: 12. The DNA of the CDR3 is TGTGCCAGTAGTCCCCTGCGGGCCCGGGGGGATGAGCAGTTCTTC. This translates into CASSPLRARGDEQFF.

This rearrangement joins TRBV9 to TRBJ2-5; TRBD2 agrees at 8 bases. The CDR3 loop spans 15 amino acids. The V and J ends lost 3 bases and 1 base, in that order; junction bases with no gene match: 5. Germline values: CDR1 SGDLS, CDR2 YYNGEE. This chain's CDR3 is CASSDTGTSQETQYF. The CDR3 DNA reads TGTGCCAGCAGCGACACCGGGACTAGCCAAGAGACCCAGTACTTC.

This chain uses TRBV6-1 with TRBJ1-5; 7 nucleotides agree with TRBD1. The CDR3 is made up of 16 amino acids. V lost 2 bases to trimming and J lost 7 bases; unmatched junction nucleotides: 11. Germline loops: CDR1 MNHNS, CDR2 SASEGT. The CDR3, as DNA: TGTGCCAGCAGTGAAAGGGTGACAGGGTCGAAACAGCCCCAGCATTTT. Translation gives CASSERVTGSKQPQHF.

CDR3 sequence reads: CASSETLASAGNEQFF. CDR3 in DNA: TGCGCCAGCAGCGAAACACTAGCGTCCGCTGGGAATGAGCAGTTCTTC. The rearrangement joins TRBV5-1 to TRBJ2-1; the match to TRBD2 covers 7 bases. The ends lost 4 bases at V and 7 bases at J; junction bases unmatched: 14. The germline gives CDR1 SGHRS, CDR2 YFSETQ. The CDR3 covers 16 residues.

V usage is TRBV10-3 and J usage is TRBJ2-2; 11 bases are shared with TRBD1. Germline loops: CDR1 ENHRY, CDR2 SYGVKD. This CDR3 contains 16 residues. The junction had 1 base not matched to a gene; V was cut back by 4 bases and J by 0 bases. DNA for the CDR3: TGTGCCATCAGTGGGGGACAGGGGGCGAACACCGGGGAGCTGTTTTTT. Encoded protein: CAISGGQGANTGELFF.

Points on this clone: This sample also contains other DNA sequences that code for the same CDR3. The chain links TRBV5-1 to TRBJ2-7; TRBD1 agrees at 11 bases. V lost 3 bases to trimming and J lost 4 bases; unmatched junction nucleotides: 3. The CDR3 spans 14 residues. Germline V gene data show CDR1 as SGHRS and CDR2 as YFSETQ. The CDR3 region is CASSSGQGAYEQYF. The CDR3 coding sequence is TGCGCCAGCAGCTCCGGACAGGGGGCTTACGAGCAGTACTTC. Full variable domain (missing parts from reference TRBV5-1 and TRBJ2-7): KAGVTQTPRYLIKTRGQQVTLSCSPISGHRSVSWYQQTPGQGLQFLFEYFSETQRNKGNFPGRFSGRQFSNSRSEMNVSTLELGDSALYLCASSSGQGAYEQYFGPGTRLTVT.

The chain carries TRBV19 and TRBJ1-5; D ambiguous. V was pared by 3 bases and J by 5 bases, with 5 bases between. Germline CDR1 and CDR2: LNHDA and SQIVND (reference sequence). This CDR3 is 12 amino acids long. CDR3 residues: CASSIGDQPQHF. The CDR3 DNA reads TGTGCCAGTAGTATCGGGGATCAGCCCCAGCATTTT.

This chain uses TRBV6-5 with TRBJ1-6, with a possible D match to TRBD1 (6 bases). This CDR3 comprises 12 residues. Trimming removed 4 bases at V and 13 bases at J, with 11 bases between. The germline gives CDR1 MNHEY, CDR2 SVGAGI. The CDR3 DNA reads TGTGCCAGCAGTTTTCGACAGGAGCCCCTCCACTTT. This codes for CASSFRQEPLHF.

The chain couples TRBV5-1 to TRBJ2-2; D unclear. CDR3 size: 15 residues. Trimming removed 0 bases from V and 5 bases from J, with 11 bases in between. The germline V gene encodes CDR1 SGHRS and CDR2 YFSETQ. DNA for the CDR3: TGCGCCAGCAGCTTGGGTAGACTTGGGACCGGGGAGCTGTTTTTT. Translated: CASSLGRLGTGELFF.

This chain connects TRBV7-9 to TRBJ1-5; maybe TRBD1 (6 bases). Germline CDR1 and CDR2: SEHNR and FQNEAQ (reference sequence). The V and J ends lost 4 bases and 5 bases respectively, with 9 bases between them. The CDR3 extends over 13 amino acids. The CDR3 DNA reads as TGTGCCAGCAGCTCACAGGGAGATCAGCCCCAGCATTTT. Its translation is CASSSQGDQPQHF.

This chain links TRBV28 with TRBJ1-2; D not certain. The CDR3 has 19 residues. V gave up 6 bases and J gave up 0 bases, with 26 bases separating them. CDR1 is MDHEN, CDR2 SYDVKM, per germline. The CDR3 bases are TGTGCCAGCAGCACGAGACTCCTCCTCGGAACAAATACTAACTATGGCTACACCTTC. This sequence encodes CASSTRLLLGTNTNYGYTF.

V usage is TRBV11-3 and J usage is TRBJ2-5, with 13 bases lining up with TRBD2. CDR1 and CDR2 (germline): SGHNT, YENEEA. V was clipped by 1 base and J by 1 base; unmatched bases: 0. The CDR3 totals 16 residues. The CDR3 nucleotides are TGTGCCAGCAGCTTAGGGACTAGCGGGAGCCAAGAGACCCAGTACTTC. This translates into CASSLGTSGSQETQYF.

This chain uses TRBV7-2 with TRBJ2-2; a weak D match, TRBD2 (6 bases). Germline CDR1 is SGHTA and CDR2 is FQGNSA. The CDR3 consists of 15 residues. V lost 6 bases and J lost 2, with 13 bases in between. Here the CDR3 DNA reads TGTGCCAGCAGACTAGCCGCTGTTAACACCGGGGAGCTGTTTTTT. The encoded protein is CASRLAAVNTGELFF.

CDR3 region: CASSRLFRDRVSNEKLFF. CDR3 nucleotides: TGTGCCAGCAGCCGACTCTTCCGGGACAGGGTATCGAATGAAAAACTGTTTTTT. The rearrangement uses TRBV5-5 and TRBJ1-4; 9 nucleotides match TRBD1. The J segment lost 5 bases and the V segment lost 4 bases, leaving 15 bases of the junction unmatched. Looked up from germline, CDR1 is SGHKS and CDR2 is YYEKEE (reference sequence). The CDR3 loop spans 18 amino acids.

The V call is TRBV19, the J call TRBJ1-5; D unclear. The CDR3 has 14 residues. V was pared by 1 base and J by 6 bases, with 10 bases between. Germline values: CDR1 LNHDA, CDR2 SQIVND (reference sequence). This CDR3 reads CASSIGSLGQPQHF. The DNA of the CDR3 is TGTGCCAGTAGTATAGGAAGCCTCGGTCAGCCCCAGCATTTT.